The T cell receptor (beta chain) described here comes from a study of T-cell memory formation after mild COVID-19. With constant-segment primers, 5'RACE yielded cDNA libraries of TCR alpha and TCR beta that carried sample barcodes and UMIs. TCRdb used MiXCR to reprocess the 5' RACE reads, holding one entry per CDR3 protein. Of 210,000 or so distinct CDR3 sequences listed, around 18% are singletons. The V end was cut by 0 bases, the J end by 0 bases, with 8 bases between. Germline CDR1 and CDR2: SGDLS and YYNGEE. The CDR3 loop spans 15 amino acids. The specimen sequenced was PBMCs or a T cell subset sorted from them (not recorded which). The chain is built from TRBV9 and TRBJ2-3, with TRBD2 as a possible D gene (5 bases). The receptor's source is an adult woman who had mild COVID-19 (a few samples of this study predate the infection). Cell type and time point are not known. The CDR3, as DNA: TGTGCCAGCAGCGTAGGGCTAGCTAGCACAGATACGCAGTATTTT. Amino acids: CASSVGLASTDTQYF.